This paragraph covers one T cell receptor (beta chain) sequence. Germline V lookup: CDR1 MNHNY, CDR2 SVGAGI (reference sequence). The germline V and J ends were trimmed by 6 bases and 7 bases, with 10 bases remaining between them. This CDR3 has 13 residues. This sample was included in a study of blood T cell repertoires in COVID-19. The table came from immunoSEQ multiplex PCR; TCRdb's copy has only in-frame clones and leaves some out. The repertoire holds roughly 86,000 clones, around three quarters seen once, with roughly 8.2% in the top ten. This chain joins TRBV6-6 and TRBJ1-6; D call uncertain. The TCR comes from a man in his forties or fifties who had recovered from COVID-19. Sequencing used peripheral blood. The CDR3 here is CASRNNENSPLHF. The CDR3 coding sequence is TGTGCCAGCAGGAATAATGAGAATTCACCCCTCCACTTT.